A single sample is the source of the 22 T cell receptor beta chains below, sequenced in a study of shared clonotypes between healthy human individuals. As defined, naive CD8 cells were CD45RO-negative and positively selected for CCR7, with terminally differentiated effector memory CD45RA+ cells excluded. Produced via immunoSEQ multiplex PCR; TCRdb's table is partial and in-frame only. The repertoire holds under 1 million clones, around 96% seen once, with under 0.25% in the top ten. What was sequenced was naive CD8+ T cells sorted from blood. These TCRs come from a young man in good health.

Here the CDR3 reads CASSSPGTAFNEQFF. In DNA, the CDR3 is TGTGCCAGCAGCTCCCCCGGGACTGCCTTTAATGAGCAGTTCTTC. The chain uses TRBV7-9 and TRBJ2-1; the D gene is possibly TRBD2 (6 bases). The CDR3 runs to 15 residues. The ends were cut back, 4 bases at V and 7 bases at J, with 17 bases in the middle. Per the germline V gene, CDR1 is SEHNR and CDR2 is FQNEAQ (reference sequence).

The chain combines TRBV27 with TRBJ2-7, with TRBD2 matching 12 bases. The CDR3 has 13 residues. CDR1 and CDR2 (germline): MNHEY, SMNVEV (reference sequence). Trimming took 9 bases from V and 4 from J; bases not matched to a gene: 4. CDR3 amino acids: CARDGTSGYEQYF. The CDR3, as DNA: TGTGCCAGGGACGGGACTAGCGGGTACGAGCAGTACTTC.

This clone was recorded only once. The chain recombines TRBV7-9 with TRBJ2-7; D may be TRBD1 (6 bases). The V end was cut by 5 bases, the J end by 3 bases, with 11 bases between. CDR3 length: 13 residues. CDR1 and CDR2 from the germline V gene are SEHNR and FQNEAQ (reference sequence). The CDR3 region has the DNA TGTGCCAGCAGCAGGGACAATCGCTACGAGCAGTACTTC. Protein: CASSRDNRYEQYF.

V usage is TRBV5-1 and J usage is TRBJ2-7; TRBD2 might be the D (7 bases). V gave up 5 bases and J gave up 3 bases, with 15 bases separating them. Germline V gene sequence: CDR1 SGHRS, CDR2 YFSETQ. This CDR3 spans 14 amino acids. The CDR3, as DNA: TGCGCCAGCAGTCAAGGGGGGGTTGTCTACGAGCAGTACTTC. Amino acids: CASSQGGVVYEQYF.

The chain uses TRBV25-1 and TRBJ2-4; TRBD2 might be the D (6 bases). The V gene lost 4 bases and the J gene lost 15 bases, with 13 bases spanning the gap. Germline V gene sequence: CDR1 MGHDK, CDR2 SYGVNS. The CDR3 covers 11 residues. CDR3 DNA sequence: TGTGCCAGCAGTGCAAACGGGAGAGGGTACTTC. This gives the protein CASSANGRGYF.

V and J are TRBV27 and TRBJ2-3, with 7 bases identical to TRBD2. Germline assignment: CDR1 MNHEY and CDR2 SMNVEV (reference sequence). This CDR3 contains 15 residues. V trimming: 3 bases; J trimming: 0 bases; junction bases outside the gene matches: 3. In DNA form, the CDR3 reads TGTGCCAGCAGTTTCGGACTAGAAAGCACAGATACGCAGTATTTT. Protein sequence: CASSFGLESTDTQYF.

This chain joins TRBV29-1 and TRBJ1-1; D call uncertain. Trimming left V 6 bases short and J 1 base short, with 6 bases between. This CDR3 has 11 residues. Germline values: CDR1 SQVTM, CDR2 ANQGSEA. CDR3 sequence reads: CSVLENTEAFF. CDR3 DNA sequence: TGCAGCGTCCTAGAGAACACTGAAGCTTTCTTT.

The chain uses TRBV7-9 and TRBJ1-3; tentatively, D is TRBD1 (6 bases). Germline assignment: CDR1 SEHNR and CDR2 FQNEAQ (reference sequence). Trimming cost V 3 bases and J 6 bases, with 9 bases left between them. This CDR3 comprises 13 residues. Here the CDR3 reads CASSLGGPNTIYF. The CDR3 DNA reads TGTGCCAGCAGCTTGGGGGGGCCAAACACCATATATTTT.

The chain uses TRBV28 and TRBJ2-7, with 7 bases that match TRBD1. Germline CDR1 MDHEN, CDR2 SYDVKM. This CDR3 spans 16 amino acids. J lost 3 bases, V lost 2 bases, and 10 bases had no gene match. CDR3 protein: CASSLVLGQIDYEQYF. CDR3 DNA sequence: TGTGCCAGCAGTTTAGTCCTGGGACAGATCGACTACGAGCAGTACTTC.

V gene TRBV29-1 combines with J gene TRBJ2-2, with 7 positions matching TRBD2. CDR1 SQVTM and CDR2 ANQGSEA come from the germline V gene. There are 16 residues in the CDR3. V lost 1 base and J lost 4; bases outside the gene matches: 9. The CDR3 DNA reads TGCAGCGTTGAAGGAGGTAGGGCGGGAGCCACCGGGGAGCTGTTTTTT. This encodes CSVEGGRAGATGELFF.

V gene TRBV2 combines with J gene TRBJ2-7, with D tentatively TRBD2 (6 bases). This CDR3 has 16 residues. The V end lost 7 bases, the J end lost 5 bases, and 24 bases lay between the germline ends. Germline V gene data show CDR1 as SNHLY and CDR2 as FYNNEI. The CDR3 DNA reads as TGTGCCAGCATCCCCGGTTGGCGGGACCCGTCCGACGAGCAGTACTTC. Encoded protein: CASIPGWRDPSDEQYF.

This chain uses TRBV7-8 with TRBJ1-5; 10 nucleotides agree with TRBD1. The CDR3 consists of 17 residues. CDR1 SGHVS and CDR2 FQNEAQ come from the germline V gene. V dropped 3 bases and J dropped 0; count of bases not matched to a gene: 5. CDR3 in amino acids: CASSFPRDRGSNQPQHF. The CDR3 bases are TGTGCCAGCAGCTTCCCTCGGGACAGGGGTAGCAATCAGCCCCAGCATTTT.

The genes are TRBV14 and TRBJ2-2, with D perhaps matching TRBD2 (6 bases). Trimming left V 5 bases short and J 8 bases short, with 21 bases between. Germline values: CDR1 SGHDN, CDR2 FVKESK. CDR3 length equals 16 residues. The CDR3 protein is CASSYHSGTLRGELFF. CDR3 nucleotides: TGTGCCAGCAGCTACCATAGCGGAACCTTGAGGGGGGAGCTGTTTTTT.

The rearrangement joins TRBV19 to TRBJ2-1, with 8 bases identical to TRBD2. The V gene's germline CDR1 is LNHDA and CDR2 SQIVND (reference sequence). The CDR3 covers 15 residues. Germline trimming cut 2 bases from V and 4 bases from J; bases unmatched to any gene: 4. CDR3 nucleotides: TGTGCCAGTAGTATATCGGGACTAGAATACAATGAGCAGTTCTTC. This sequence encodes CASSISGLEYNEQFF.

The CDR3 here is CASTATRGWDQQETQYF. CDR3 sequence (DNA): TGTGCCAGCACCGCAACGAGAGGTTGGGACCAACAAGAGACCCAGTACTTC. The chain employs TRBV5-6 and TRBJ2-5; either TRBD1 or TRBD2 may supply D (5 bases each). CDR1 is SGHDT and CDR2 is YYEEEE in the germline V gene. This CDR3 comprises 17 residues. Trimming took off 6 bases at V and 2 bases at J, with 23 bases between the two ends.

V is TRBV2 and J is TRBJ2-3; 8 bases are shared with TRBD2. CDR3 length: 16 residues. Germline V gene data show CDR1 as SNHLY and CDR2 as FYNNEI. The V segment lost 6 bases and the J segment 0 bases; nucleotides outside the gene matches: 8. The CDR3 DNA reads as TGTGCCAGCAGCCAATCACTAGCGGCTAGCACAGATACGCAGTATTTT. This translates into CASSQSLAASTDTQYF.

This chain connects TRBV6-1 to TRBJ2-5; D not resolved. This CDR3 is built from 15 residues. Trimming cost V 7 bases and J 4 bases, with 19 bases left between them. CDR1 is MNHNS and CDR2 is SASEGT in the germline V gene. The CDR3 reads CASKDGQTIGETQYF. CDR3 sequence (DNA): TGTGCCAGCAAAGACGGCCAGACAATAGGAGAGACCCAGTACTTC.

Notes on this clone: At the DNA level, this CDR3 is encoded by other sequences in the same sample as well. V gene TRBV6-5 combines with J gene TRBJ1-2; TRBD1 agrees at 11 bases. The CDR3 is 14 amino acids. The V segment lost 0 bases and the J segment 7 bases; nucleotides outside the gene matches: 1. The germline V gene encodes CDR1 MNHEY and CDR2 SVGAGI. The CDR3 sequence is CASSYSGQGGGYTF. CDR3 bases: TGTGCCAGCAGTTACTCGGGACAGGGGGGTGGCTACACCTTC.

This sequence joins TRBV28 and TRBJ1-3; unclear D gene. The CDR3 extends over 15 amino acids. V dropped 5 bases and J dropped 0 bases, with 11 bases sitting between them. Germline V lookup: CDR1 MDHEN, CDR2 SYDVKM. Here the CDR3 reads CASSLRGISGNTIYF. DNA for the CDR3: TGTGCCAGCAGTCTCCGGGGTATCTCTGGAAACACCATATATTTT.

The chain recombines TRBV30 with TRBJ2-1; TRBD2 might be the D (6 bases). Trimming cost V 1 base and J 5 bases, with 18 bases left between them. The V gene's germline CDR1 is GTSNPN and CDR2 SVGIG (reference sequence). This CDR3 is built from 16 residues. The DNA of the CDR3 is TGTGCCTGGAGTGGGGGGGTGTCTAGCGAGAACAATGAGCAGTTCTTC. Translation: CAWSGGVSSENNEQFF.

The V and J genes are TRBV7-9 and TRBJ2-7; D is possibly TRBD1 or TRBD2 (5 bases each). V lost 8 bases and J lost 4, with 12 bases in between. Germline lookup yields CDR1 SEHNR and CDR2 FQNEAQ (reference sequence). The CDR3 runs 12 residues. The DNA for the CDR3 is TGTGCCAGCGAGGGACCTAATTACGAGCAGTACTTC. This codes for CASEGPNYEQYF.

The genes are TRBV11-2 and TRBJ1-2, with no clear D. The germline V and J ends were trimmed by 5 bases and 4 bases, with 17 bases remaining between them. The CDR3 has 15 amino acids. Looked up from germline, CDR1 is SGHAT and CDR2 is FQNNGV. The CDR3 loop is CASSPTTAEGYGYTF. DNA for the CDR3: TGTGCCAGCAGCCCGACTACGGCGGAGGGCTATGGCTACACCTTC. The full variable domain, in which reference TRBV11-2 and TRBJ1-2 provide the parts outside the CDR3, is EAGVAQSPRYKIIEKRQSVAFWCNPISGHATLYWYQQILGQGPKLLIQFQNNGVVDDSQLPKDRFSAERLKGVDSTLKIQPAKLEDSAVYLCASSPTTAEGYGYTFGSGTRLTVV.